The clone carrying this TCR beta chain was seen a few times. The antigen remains unidentified. These data are taken from a study of post-analysis software for immune sequencing data. Overall study: Relapsing-remitting, secondary progressive and progressive-relapsing forms of multiple sclerosis all featured among disease courses. Notes on the study in general: Four to six TRBV segments, including TRBV5-6, TRBV5-1 and TRBV20-1, were more frequent in patients than controls. With F measure, samples from one preparation batch clustered together strongly. Significantly lower normalized Chao1 diversity was found in patients with multiple sclerosis relative to controls.

V lost 1 base and J lost 11, with 18 bases in between. The CDR3 loop spans 15 amino acids. Germline V gene data show CDR1 as MGHRA and CDR2 as YSYEKL. The TCR beta cDNA libraries contained unique molecular identifiers. The yield from around 1 to 10 million T cells was roughly 500,000 cDNA molecules in total. TCRdb reprocessed the PCR reads via MiXCR and lists one record per CDR3 protein. The repertoire holds some 450,000 distinct CDR3 sequences, with roughly 45% as singletons. The sequence was collected from a girl between 5 and 17 years old with multiple sclerosis. The sequencing sample was made of blood. This sequence joins TRBV4-1 and TRBJ2-4; D is possibly TRBD2 (6 bases). The CDR3 is CASSQGGAGSVLQYF. The CDR3 DNA is TGCGCCAGCAGCCAAGGAGGGGCGGGGTCAGTCCTTCAGTACTTC.